This T cell receptor beta chain was sequenced during a study of early T cells in non-severe SARS-CoV-2 infection. Unique molecular identifiers were added to individual cDNA molecules. TCRdb independently ran MiXCR on the 5' RACE reads; one entry per CDR3 protein. The top ten clones hold about 1.6% of a sample with tens of thousands of distinct CDR3 sequences, 10% to 15% of them seen once. Germline CDR1 and CDR2: GTSNPN and SVGIG (reference sequence). CDR3 size: 13 residues. The V end lost 3 bases, the J end lost 3 bases, and 11 bases lay between the germline ends. This TCR was sampled from an adult who was a healthcare worker with PCR-confirmed SARS-CoV-2 infection or an uninfected control (not recorded which). Sequences were obtained from whole blood. V and J are TRBV30 and TRBJ1-2; D perhaps matches TRBD1 (6 bases). The DNA for the CDR3 is TGTGCCTGGAGAGAACAGGGAGACTATGGCTACACCTTC. Its translation is CAWREQGDYGYTF.